Given below is one T cell receptor (beta chain) in context. As originally analysed: Estimates of nucleated cell counts were drawn from the amplification of reference gene primers. Sequenced by immunoSEQ multiplex PCR; TCRdb stores in-frame clones only, minus some. V and J calls and clone size come straight from that table; D and trimming were deduced from the DNA. The sample carries around 100,000 clones, 85% recorded once. This sample is part of a study of blood T cell repertoires in COVID-19. Study context: Samples representing acute and convalescent COVID-19 were sourced from the United States, Italy and Spain. The analysed material was cDNA or gDNA that came from T cells, B-cell-depleted T cells, or PBMCs.

Per the germline V gene, CDR1 is SGHVS and CDR2 is FQNEAQ. V lost 1 base and J 10 bases, leaving 11 bases between the germline ends. The CDR3 extends over 13 amino acids. The chain couples TRBV7-8 to TRBJ2-1, with a weak D call TRBD1 (6 bases). The sequenced material came from peripheral blood. The TCR was taken from a man in his fifties or sixties with active or convalescent COVID-19. CDR3 nucleotides: TGTGCCAGCAGCTTAGACCTGAGGGGGGAGCAGTTCTTC. It translates to CASSLDLRGEQFF.